This TCR beta chain was found in a study of response to subunit inactivated influenza vaccine. In TCRdb, the RT-PCR reads were re-called with MiXCR into one record per CDR3 protein. The data contain around 300,000 distinct CDR3 sequences, over 20% of them singletons. Germline CDR1 GTSNPN, CDR2 SVGIG (reference sequence). Deletions cut 3 bases from V and 1 base from J, with 4 bases between. The CDR3 totals 12 residues. This clonotype was seen once. The source of this sequence is a man between 45 and 75 years old who received an inactivated influenza vaccine. Sequences were derived from PBMCs from blood, sampled less than 22 months after vaccination. This chain joins TRBV30 and TRBJ2-1, with D uncertain. This CDR3 reads CAWRKSYNEQFF. The CDR3 coding sequence is TGTGCCTGGAGAAAGTCCTACAATGAGCAGTTCTTC.